This TCR beta chain was profiled in a study of spatial heterogeneity in lung cancer. From the 5' RACE reads, TCRdb called clonotypes with MiXCR, one entry per CDR3 protein. The sample comprises about 30,000 distinct CDR3 sequences, around 5.9% of which are singletons, and 20% to 25% rests with the top ten. This CDR3 comprises 16 residues. Germline CDR1 reads SEHNR; CDR2 reads FQNEAQ (reference sequence). V was clipped by 5 bases and J by 8 bases; unmatched bases: 13. Regarding time point: blood at routine non-recurrence follow-up after resection. Sequencing covered unsorted whole RNA taken from tumor, nontumor lung or frozen PBMC.

The sequence was collected from a male donor with early-stage non-small cell lung cancer. The material was PBMCs, obtained at follow-up. The V and J genes are TRBV7-9 and TRBJ2-1; TRBD2 agrees at 9 bases. The CDR3: CASSTNSGSLRHEQFF. The CDR3 DNA sequence: TGTGCCAGCAGCACCAATAGCGGGAGTTTACGCCATGAGCAGTTCTTC.